These T cell receptor beta chains were read from a single sample in a study of blood T cells in healthy people across ages. TCRdb called the 5' RACE reads again in MiXCR, with one record for every CDR3 protein. The sample consists of 1.5 million to 2 million distinct CDR3 sequences, more than 35% of them appearing once. The source material was blood. These receptors came from a human donor in good health. The CDR3 runs from the conserved cysteine through the conserved F or W. Fields, in order: J gene, V gene, CDR3 protein.

>TRBJ2-1|TRBV7-3
CASSPLAGGPGEQFF
>TRBJ2-3|TRBV5-4
CASSLLERGDTQYF
>TRBJ1-2|TRBV7-2
CASSLVGGGWTGSNYGYTF
>TRBJ1-4|TRBV7-9
CASSLLEEKLFF
>TRBJ1-2|TRBV4-3
CASSQGPGRGMRGYTF
>TRBJ1-5|TRBV19
CASNDDGARNQPQHF
>TRBJ2-2|TRBV7-9
CASSLGDTNTGELFF
>TRBJ2-7|TRBV7-6
CASSQPTGQATYEQYF
>TRBJ1-5|TRBV20-1
CSATLTGAPSQPQHF
>TRBJ2-7|TRBV28
CASSTVYYEQYF
>TRBJ1-1|TRBV5-1
CASSLAGTSEAFF
>.|TRBV6-5
CASGQDVYQETQFF
>TRBJ1-1|TRBV5-6
CASSEVAGLAFF
>.|TRBV11-2
CASSTGTTDFYEQYF
>TRBJ2-1|TRBV7-3
CASSLQRGANNEQFF
>TRBJ2-3|TRBV2
CAGGEGLLTDTQYF
>TRBJ2-4|TRBV6-1
CASSVGQGNIQYF
>TRBJ1-2|TRBV5-6
CASSRLTGRHGYTF
>TRBJ2-2|TRBV9
CASSVGAATTGELFF
>TRBJ2-7|TRBV6-5
CASSNAAYEQYF
>TRBJ1-6|TRBV29-1
CSVAQGTNSPLHF
>TRBJ1-2|TRBV6-5
CASSYLSGTGHYGYTF
>TRBJ2-3|TRBV20-1
CSARFRDTQYF
>TRBJ2-7|TRBV27
CASSLLFGNEPYEQYF
>TRBJ2-7|TRBV12-3/TRBV12-4
CASSFSGEIEQYF
>TRBJ1-2|TRBV7-3
CASSSHNTKRANYGYTF
>TRBJ2-3|TRBV2
CASSDSGGRSDTQYF
>TRBJ1-2|TRBV12-3/TRBV12-4
CASSFWIQDGYTF
>TRBJ2-1|TRBV5-5
CASSLNGVNEQFF
>TRBJ2-3|TRBV7-2
CASSQTSGGFADTQYF
>TRBJ1-5|TRBV11-2
CASSLTPPTTGAARVNQPQHF
>TRBJ2-1|TRBV5-1
CASSTSVGTVHNEQFF
>TRBJ1-6|TRBV6-2/TRBV6-3
CVSSYSRAGQRNSPLHF
>TRBJ1-1|TRBV6-2/TRBV6-3
CASRRLGDTEAFF
>.|TRBV6-2/TRBV6-3
CAGGPGTDYEQYF
>TRBJ2-5|TRBV10-3
CATAVWAQETQYF
>TRBJ2-5|TRBV12-5
CASGFRDSGVLETQYF
>TRBJ1-6|TRBV4-3
CASSQGGQGRNSPLHF
>.|TRBV7-2
CASSFAQRMETQYF